This record looks at one T cell receptor (beta chain) sequence and its context. No cognate antigen has been identified for it. No quality values exist for individual bases; no much larger clone is one base distant. The collaborating institutions used their own protocols to collect whole blood in K2EDTA tubes. For TCRbeta analysis, collaborator samples were shipped as frozen whole blood, as isolated PBMCs, or as DNA extracted from either sample type. The sample is drawn from a study of blood T cell repertoires in COVID-19 (dated by TCRdb to 2020 to 2022). A note on the overall study: The collaborator samples originated in the United States, Italy and Spain and spanned the acute and convalescent phases of COVID-19. The prospective study material was composed of cDNA or gDNA derived from T cells, B-cell-depleted T cells, or PBMCs. Subjects who had been exposed to COVID-19, were actively infected with it, or had recovered from it provided the deeply sampled blood TCRbeta repertoires that made up the dataset. The repertoires were made available in a free public database intended to serve as a resource for research on the immune response to SARS-CoV-2. The samples were drawn from two sources: the first 160 participants of the ongoing ImmuneRACE study, and over 950 subjects contributed by 6 global collaborators. The sample metadata nearly always contained a de-identified subject ID, COVID-19 status, age in years and sex. HLA class I and class II types, where available, came from metadata supplied by the sample provider rather than from assay-based typing.

The immunoSEQ Assay, a bias-controlled multiplex PCR, was used to amplify TCRbeta CDR3 regions from genomic DNA. From the authors' description of their analysis: The number of nucleated cells in each sample was estimated by amplification of reference gene primers within the assay. Sequence reads were collapsed and filtered to measure the absolute abundance of every unique TCRbeta CDR3 rearrangement. For each sample, productive Simpson clonality was calculated as the square root of Simpson's diversity index across productive rearrangements. TCRdb provides this immuneACCESS table in a form limited to in-frame rearrangements. Some clones are lacking; in checked studies, under half of them reflect an unresolved V gene, and why the rest are absent is not known. Clonal size and the V and J genes are those of that table, whereas D and trimming came from the DNA. The sample has 90,000 to 100,000 clones on record, roughly 82% of them singletons. The biggest ten clones account for approximately 20% of the sample.

Points the paper makes about the study in general: Clinical and demographic metadata were provided uncurated, with the amount varying by source and participant.

The sequence was collected from a man aged 80 or over with acute or convalescent COVID-19. Sequencing was performed on peripheral blood.

The CDR3 reads as follows: CASSRAGTPPNTGELFF. The DNA sequence is given as TGTGCCAGCAGCCGAGCGGGGACCCCTCCGAACACCGGGGAGCTGTTTTTT. The chain links TRBV3-1 (or the pseudogene TRBV3-2) with TRBJ2-2, with 7 central nucleotides matching TRBD2. The V end gives up 4 bases and the J end 0 bases, leaving 8 bases in the junction not matched to a gene. Measured from the cysteine to the phenylalanine, the CDR3 is 17 residues long. Only the CDR3 DNA stays, 51 bases, in frame from base 1. CDR1 LGHDT and CDR2 YNNKEL were looked up in the germline V gene (reference sequence).